The 21 T cell receptor beta chains listed next were all sequenced from one sample in a study of T cells in women clearing cervical HPV infection. This table comes from immunoSEQ multiplex PCR, and its TCRdb copy is limited to in-frame clones, with some not included. Seen in this sample are around 44,000 clones; the ten most common clones hold 7.6%. The sample was blood buffy coat. These receptors all come from a woman aged 18-70 years with a cervical HPV16 infection that either progressed to CIN3+ or cleared (not recorded which).

Concerning this clone: The CDR3 goes on 3 residues after the read ends, and that part is filled in from the germline J gene. This rearrangement joins TRBV5-1 to TRBJ2-1; 7 nucleotides agree with TRBD1. Germline values: CDR1 SGHRS, CDR2 YFSETQ. V lost 0 bases to trimming and J lost 8 bases; unmatched junction nucleotides: 20. The CDR3 sequence is 19 residues long. The covered CDR3 bases are TGCGCCAGCAGCTTGGAACCGAGGACAGGCCGCATAACGGACCATGAG. This translates into CASSLEPRTGRITDHE. The whole CDR3 region reads CASSLEPRTGRITDHEQFF.

Comments on this clone: The CDR3 goes on 3 residues after the read ends, and that part is filled in from the germline J gene. The V gene is TRBV23-1, the J gene TRBJ1-1; TRBD1 is a possible D gene (5 bases). TRBV23-1 is an ORF, with its function uncertain. The V end lost 4 bases, the J end lost 1 base, and 7 bases lay between the germline ends. The CDR3 consists of 13 residues. The covered CDR3 bases are TGCGCCAGCAGTCTTAGGGGGAACACTGAA. Amino acids: CASSLRGNTE. The whole CDR3 protein reads CASSLRGNTEAFF.

On this clone: The read falls 3 residues short of the CDR3 end, and the missing part is taken from the germline J gene. V gene TRBV20-1 combines with J gene TRBJ2-4, with D unresolved. The CDR3 is 15 amino acids. From germline, CDR1 is DFQATT and CDR2 SNEGSKA (reference sequence). Trimming pared 6 bases from V and 2 bases from J, leaving 17 bases between. The DNA read from the CDR3 is TGCAGTGCCCCCGAGGCGGATATTCCCAAAAACATT. Amino acids: CSAPEADIPKNI. The full-length CDR3 reads as CSAPEADIPKNIQYF.

A note on this clone: Read data end 3 residues before the CDR3 end; the end is taken from the germline J gene. The rearrangement joins TRBV7-9 to TRBJ2-5, with D maybe TRBD1 (5 bases). The CDR3 is made up of 14 amino acids. Per the germline V gene, CDR1 is SEHNR and CDR2 is FQNEAQ (reference sequence). Trimming removed 1 base from V and 0 bases from J, with 6 bases in between. CDR3 DNA, as far as it was read: TGTGCCAGCAGCTTAGGGGGCCACCAAGAGACC. Protein product: CASSLGGHQET. The full CDR3 sequence reads CASSLGGHQETQYF.

About this clone: The CDR3 end falls 3 residues outside the read, so it is completed with the germline J gene. The rearrangement uses TRBV7-2 and TRBJ2-2, with D unclear. CDR1 is SGHTA, CDR2 FQGNSA, per germline. The germline V and J ends were trimmed by 0 bases and 4 bases, with 9 bases remaining between them. The CDR3 loop spans 15 amino acids. CDR3 loop: CASSLAVKRTGELFF. CDR3 DNA (partial): TGTGCCAGCAGCTTAGCGGTAAAGCGCACCGGGGAG.

With respect to this clone: The read ends 3 residues shy of where the CDR3 ends; the end is completed using the germline J gene. The chain combines TRBV19 with TRBJ1-1; possible D gene TRBD1, 5 bases. Trimming left V 5 bases short and J 1 base short, with 8 bases between. The CDR3 is 13 amino acids. The V gene's germline CDR1 is LNHDA and CDR2 SQIVND (reference sequence). CDR3 DNA, as far as it was read: TGTGCCAGTAGTTTAAGGGGGAACACTGAA. Translated: CASSLRGNTE. The whole CDR3 protein reads CASSLRGNTEAFF.

A note on this clone: The missing CDR3 end, 3 residues past where the read stops, is filled in from the germline J gene. The chain is built from TRBV29-1 and TRBJ1-2; D gene unclear. Trimming left V 5 bases short and J 0 bases short, with 10 bases between. The CDR3 sequence is 13 residues long. Germline assignment: CDR1 SQVTM and CDR2 ANQGSEA. The CDR3 DNA, read in part, is TGCAGCGTTTTTGCGGGGTCTAACTATGGC. Translating gives CSVFAGSNYG. The whole CDR3 is CSVFAGSNYGYTF.

Concerning this clone: The read ends 3 residues shy of where the CDR3 ends; the end is completed using the germline J gene. This sequence joins TRBV2 and TRBJ1-4; 7 nucleotides align to TRBD1. Germline V lookup: CDR1 SNHLY, CDR2 FYNNEI. The ends lost 6 bases at V and 4 bases at J; junction bases unmatched: 8. CDR3 length: 15 residues. Incomplete CDR3 DNA: TGTGCCAGCAGGGCAGGGACAGTCCTTAATGAAAAA. It encodes CASRAGTVLNEK. The entire CDR3 reads CASRAGTVLNEKLFF.

Concerning this clone: The read gets to within 3 residues of the CDR3 end, and the germline J gene fills in the rest. V and J are TRBV29-1 and TRBJ1-2; D not certain. Germline CDR1 reads SQVTM; CDR2 reads ANQGSEA. V was trimmed by 2 bases and J by 2 bases, leaving 9 bases between them. The CDR3 totals 13 residues. The CDR3 is CSVEPYSNYGYTF. CDR3 bases read: TGCAGCGTTGAACCCTACAGCAACTATGGC. The variable domain in full, completed from reference TRBV29-1 and TRBJ1-2, reads SAVISQKPSRDICQRGTSLTIQCQVDSQVTMMFWYRQQPGQSLTLIATANQGSEATYESGFVIDKFPISRPNLTFSTLTVSNMSPEDSSIYLCSVEPYSNYGYTFGSGTRLTVV.

Regarding this clone: The read gets to within 3 residues of the CDR3 end, and the germline J gene fills in the rest. The chain has TRBV7-2 and TRBJ1-2, with D maybe TRBD1 (5 bases). Germline V gene lookup returns CDR1 SGHTA and CDR2 FQGNSA. The V end lost 5 bases, the J end lost 4 bases, and 11 bases lay between the germline ends. The CDR3 length is 13 residues. The CDR3 bases that were read are TGTGCCAGCAGCGCGGGGCCGAGCTATGGC. Its protein is CASSAGPSYG. The entire CDR3 protein reads CASSAGPSYGYTF.

Regarding this clone: The read halts 3 residues ahead of the CDR3 end, with the missing end drawn from the germline J gene. The gene calls are TRBV20-1 and TRBJ2-1; 8 nucleotides align to TRBD2. Germline-derived CDR1 and CDR2 are DFQATT and SNEGSKA (reference sequence). The CDR3 has 15 residues. Trimming cost V 6 bases and J 5 bases; bases outside gene matches: 12. The covered CDR3 bases are TGCAGTGCGCCAGTCGGCGGGAGGACCCACAATGAG. The encoded protein is CSAPVGGRTHNE. The CDR3 reads in full as CSAPVGGRTHNEQFF.

This clone is medium-sized by frequency. The read ends 3 residues before the CDR3 terminus; that terminus is restored from the germline J gene. The V and J genes are TRBV29-1 and TRBJ1-4; the D gene is possibly TRBD1 (6 bases). The CDR3 totals 13 residues. Trimming shortened V by 4 bases and J by 6 bases, and 12 bases separated the two germline ends. From germline, CDR1 is SQVTM and CDR2 ANQGSEA. CDR3 DNA, as far as it was read: TGCAGCGTTGTGGCTGGGGGCGATGAAAAA. Amino acid sequence: CSVVAGGDEK. The whole CDR3 sequence reads CSVVAGGDEKLFF.

Details on this clone: The sequenced fragment ends 3 residues before the CDR3 boundary, so the rest is inferred from the germline J gene. The chain has TRBV19 and TRBJ1-1, with a weak D call TRBD1 (5 bases). V gave up 5 bases and J gave up 1 base, with 14 bases separating them. This CDR3 is built from 15 residues. CDR1 is LNHDA and CDR2 is SQIVND in the germline V gene (reference sequence). CDR3 region: CASSPQWGENTEAFF. The sequenced CDR3 bases are TGTGCCAGTAGTCCCCAGTGGGGGGAGAACACTGAA.

In regard to this clone: The read ends 3 residues shy of where the CDR3 ends; the end is completed using the germline J gene. V is TRBV9 and J is TRBJ2-5; TRBD2 aligns across 12 bases. V trimming: 4 bases; J trimming: 3 bases; junction bases outside the gene matches: 13. This CDR3 is 18 amino acids long. Germline loops: CDR1 SGDLS, CDR2 YYNGEE. CDR3 sequence: CASSPTSGGPPGKETQYF. CDR3 bases read: TGTGCCAGCAGCCCAACTAGCGGGGGGCCACCGGGGAAAGAGACC.

Comment on this clone: The read finishes 3 residues shy of the CDR3 end, and the germline J gene is used to complete it. The chain is built from TRBV7-3 and TRBJ2-3; D may be TRBD2 (6 bases). The CDR3 contains 15 residues. Trimming shortened V by 2 bases and J by 0 bases, and 9 bases separated the two germline ends. Germline CDR1 reads SGHTA; CDR2 reads FQGTGA. The CDR3 DNA, read in part, is TGTGCCAGCAGCTTACAGAGCGGGAGCACAGATACG. Translation: CASSLQSGSTDT. The CDR3 in full is CASSLQSGSTDTQYF.

For this clone: The read finishes 3 residues shy of the CDR3 end, and the germline J gene is used to complete it. The chain recombines TRBV7-9 with TRBJ2-7; 10 bases are shared with TRBD1. CDR1 is SEHNR and CDR2 is FQNEAQ in the germline V gene (reference sequence). There are 15 residues in the CDR3. With V trimmed by 8 bases and J by 5 bases, 12 bases remained unmatched. CDR3 region: CASGPRDRGVHEQYF. Partial CDR3 DNA: TGTGCCAGCGGCCCTCGGGACAGGGGTGTACACGAG.

In regard to this clone: The read ends 3 residues early relative to the CDR3; the germline J gene fills the gap. V and J are TRBV19 and TRBJ2-1; 7 positions match TRBD2. From germline, CDR1 is LNHDA and CDR2 SQIVND (reference sequence). The V and J ends lost 6 bases and 0 bases, in that order; junction bases with no gene match: 11. This CDR3 is 17 amino acids long. The CDR3 reads CASRPTSDKYSYNEQFF. The sequenced CDR3 bases are TGTGCCAGTAGGCCAACTAGCGACAAGTACTCCTACAATGAG.

As to this clone: The read comes to an end 3 residues before the CDR3 does, leaving the germline J gene to fill in the end. This rearrangement joins TRBV18 to TRBJ1-2, with 8 bases lining up with TRBD1. The V and J ends lost 2 bases and 3 bases, in that order; junction bases with no gene match: 5. The CDR3 sequence is 15 residues long. In germline, CDR1 is KGHSH, CDR2 LQKENI. The CDR3 here is CASSPRQGTDYGYTF. The sequenced part of the CDR3 DNA is TGTGCCAGCTCACCAAGACAGGGGACAGACTATGGC.

Concerning this clone itself: The read falls 3 residues short of the CDR3 end, and the missing part is taken from the germline J gene. The genes are TRBV5-6 and TRBJ1-2; 10 bases are shared with TRBD1. CDR1 is SGHDT, CDR2 YYEEEE, per germline. CDR3 length: 15 residues. Trimming removed 2 bases from V and 7 bases from J; junction bases left unmatched: 8. The CDR3 protein is CASSFGDRGRAGYTF. Partial CDR3 DNA: TGTGCCAGCAGCTTTGGGGACAGGGGACGAGCTGGC.

The sequenced part of the CDR3 DNA is TGTGCCAGTAGTATTATTAGCGGGAATTCCGGGGAG. Amino acid sequence: CASSIISGNSGE. In full, the CDR3 is CASSIISGNSGELFF. The J gene is TRBJ2-2, the V gene TRBV19; TRBD2 matches at 8 bases. The read gets to within 3 residues of the CDR3 end, and the germline J gene fills in the rest. Germline trimming cut 3 bases from V and 6 bases from J; bases unmatched to any gene: 6. CDR3 size: 15 residues. Germline CDR1 LNHDA, CDR2 SQIVND (reference sequence).

A word on this clone: Read data end 3 residues before the CDR3 end; the end is taken from the germline J gene. The gene calls are TRBV9 and TRBJ2-3, with D unclear. The CDR3 is 15 residues long. Trimming took 0 bases from V and 7 from J, leaving 15 bases between them. Germline V gene lookup returns CDR1 SGDLS and CDR2 YYNGEE. The sequenced part of the CDR3 DNA is TGTGCCAGCAGCGTAGAGGGTTCCCCCTCGCATACG. Protein sequence: CASSVEGSPSHT. From start to end, the CDR3 is CASSVEGSPSHTQYF. The variable domain in full, completed from reference TRBV9 and TRBJ2-3, reads DSGVTQTPKHLITATGQRVTLRCSPRSGDLSVYWYQQSLDQGLQFLIQYYNGEERAKGNILERFSAQQFPDLHSELNLSSLELGDSALYFCASSVEGSPSHTQYFGPGTRLTVL.